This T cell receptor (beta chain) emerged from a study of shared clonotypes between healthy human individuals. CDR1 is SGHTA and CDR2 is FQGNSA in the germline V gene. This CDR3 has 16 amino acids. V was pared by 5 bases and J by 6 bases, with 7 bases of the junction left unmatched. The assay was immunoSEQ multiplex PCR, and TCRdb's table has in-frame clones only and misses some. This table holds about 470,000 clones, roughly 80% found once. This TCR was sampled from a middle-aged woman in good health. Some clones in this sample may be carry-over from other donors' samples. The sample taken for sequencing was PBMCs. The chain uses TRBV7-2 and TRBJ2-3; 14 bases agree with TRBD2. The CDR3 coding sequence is TGTGCCAGCAGCCGCGGACTAGCGGGAGGAAGTGATACGCAGTATTTT. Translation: CASSRGLAGGSDTQYF.